Sequencing of this TCR beta chain was carried out in a study of cytomegalovirus exposure and HLA in healthy donors. Turning to the study itself: Samples from HLA-typed donors yielded about 86 million unique TCRs in an early data release.

V was clipped by 1 base and J by 6 bases, with 13 bases between them. The CDR3 is 14 residues long. Germline CDR1 and CDR2: LNHNV and YYDKDF (reference sequence). PCR amplification relied on 60 Vbeta primers (plus 13 Jbeta primers). TCRdb keeps only in-frame clones here, not all; method: immunoSEQ multiplex PCR. Its clone listing holds more than 90,000 clones. The chain combines TRBV15 with TRBJ2-7; D gene unclear. The source is a middle-aged man in good health and CMV-seropositive. The sample was PBMCs. CDR3 sequence: CATSRVGPGSEQYF. The CDR3 coding sequence is TGTGCCACCAGCAGAGTCGGCCCAGGCTCCGAGCAGTACTTC.